Given below is one T cell receptor (beta chain) in context. The antigen is not known. This specimen belongs to a study of a mutant IDH1 vaccine in newly diagnosed glioma. Study overall: Each patient was administered eight vaccinations, scheduled in weeks 1, 3, 5, 7, 11, 15, 19 and 23. Vaccine administration was initiated 4-6 weeks following radiotherapy alone, or with temozolomide cycles. Most had both radiotherapy and temozolomide beforehand; others had only one. Patients under treatment included around 60% males and 37.5% females and had a mean age of about 37 years.

Some clones are missing from TCRdb's copy, which holds only in-frame ones; the method was immunoSEQ multiplex PCR. Here the sample spans around 52,000 clones, roughly 78% being singletons. Described time point: week 5, during vaccination. Vaccine doses each comprised 300 ug of mutant IDH1 20-mer peptide, with topical imiquimod. CDR1 and CDR2 from the germline V gene are MNHEY and SVGAGI. The length of the CDR3 is 11 residues. V dropped 6 bases and J dropped 4 bases, with 4 bases sitting between them. Specimen: PBMCs, collected from a glioma patient whose treatment included an IDH1 peptide vaccine. The TCR comes from a woman aged 40 to 49 with glioma. This rearrangement joins TRBV6-5 to TRBJ1-3; no reliable D call. The CDR3 is CASRRGNTIYF. CDR3 nucleotides: TGTGCCAGCAGGCGGGGAAACACCATATATTTT.